This T cell receptor beta chain was obtained from a study of graft-versus-host responses after intestinal transplantation. The wider study: The transplants performed in recipients were multivisceral, liver-intestinal, or isolated intestinal.

Whole-study results and caveats: GvH clones occurred in recipient marrow; some first appeared in ileum or blood. An association linked early post-transplant HvG declines with peak circulating GvH clone levels.

Looked up from germline, CDR1 is SGDLS and CDR2 is YYNGEE. V lost 0 bases, J lost 5 bases, and 5 bases lay in between. The CDR3 extends over 13 amino acids. Method: immunoSEQ multiplex PCR; TCRdb's copy keeps in-frame clones and lacks some. Of some 86,000 clones listed, about 89% were seen once; the top ten hold 6%. This clone was recorded only once. What it recognizes is unknown. Other DNA variants within this sample encode the same CDR3. The sequences come from unstimulated CD8+ T cells sorted from spleen or lymph node cells, collected before intestinal transplant. J is TRBJ2-2 and V is TRBV9; no reliable D call. The TCR originated in a human donor who received an intestinal transplant. The DNA for the CDR3 is TGTGCCAGCAGCGTAGTCTCTACCGGGGAGCTGTTTTTT. Protein sequence: CASSVVSTGELFF.